The sequence of this T cell receptor (beta chain) was determined in a study of T cells expressing NK-cell markers. The study's findings and limits: HCMV specificity of expanded NKG2C+ T cell clones remained unclear.

Per the germline V gene, CDR1 is LNHNV and CDR2 is YYDKDF (reference sequence). The CDR3 is 14 amino acids. In generating TCR beta cDNA, 5'RACE template switching with UMIs was used. TCRdb re-called the 5' RACE reads, yielding one record per CDR3 amino acid sequence without DNA. Here the sample table reports 140,000 or so distinct CDR3 sequences. Regarding this clonotype: Its antigen is as yet unknown.

The clonotype comes from a young man in good health. This sequence joins TRBV15 and TRBJ1-4. What was sequenced was blood T cells: a sorted CD56 or NKG2C T cell subset, CD4+ or CD8+ T cells, or bulk PBMC T cells (not recorded which). CDR3 loop: CATSRGRENEKLFF.